A single sample is the source of the 29 T cell receptor beta chains below, sequenced in a study of blood T cell repertoires in COVID-19. Method: immunoSEQ multiplex PCR; TCRdb's copy keeps in-frame clones and lacks some. The sample shows around 270,000 clones, roughly nine tenths of them seen only once. Sequences were obtained from peripheral blood. The receptors originated from a man aged 35-49 years who had recovered from COVID-19.

This chain uses TRBV18 with TRBJ1-6; D perhaps matches TRBD1 (6 bases). V lost 5 bases and J lost 3, with 8 bases in between. CDR3 length: 14 residues. The germline V gene encodes CDR1 KGHSH and CDR2 LQKENI. The CDR3 coding sequence is TGTGCCAGCTCAGCGACAGGCTATAATTCACCCCTCCACTTT. Translation: CASSATGYNSPLHF. Together with reference TRBV18 and TRBJ1-6, the CDR3 gives the full variable domain: NAGVMQNPRHLVRRRGQEARLRCSPMKGHSHVYWYRQLPEEGLKFMVYLQKENIIDESGMPKERFSAEFPKEGPSILRIQQVVRGDSAAYFCASSATGYNSPLHFGNGTRLTVT.

The table lists this clone with a few counts. This chain connects TRBV27 to TRBJ2-5; tentatively, D is TRBD2 (6 bases). CDR1 and CDR2 (germline): MNHEY, SMNVEV (reference sequence). The CDR3 runs to 16 residues. The germline V and J ends were trimmed by 7 bases and 4 bases, with 22 bases remaining between them. The CDR3 protein is CASTLPRPGVRETQYF. For the CDR3, the DNA is TGTGCCAGCACCCTACCCCGCCCGGGAGTTAGAGAGACCCAGTACTTC.

The CDR3 sequence is CASSSAGAGGEQYF. CDR3 nucleotide sequence: TGTGCCAGCAGCTCAGCTGGGGCGGGAGGCGAGCAGTACTTC. The chain employs TRBV11-3 and TRBJ2-7; 8 bases align to TRBD2. CDR3 length: 14 residues. Trimming took 4 bases from V and 6 from J; bases not matched to a gene: 8. Germline assignment: CDR1 SGHNT and CDR2 YENEEA.

In this sample, this clone turned up a few times. The genes are TRBV6-2 or TRBV6-3 and TRBJ1-5, with TRBD1 as a possible D gene (5 bases). V was pared by 3 bases and J by 4 bases, with 10 bases between. CDR3 length: 14 amino acids. Per germline, CDR1 MNHEY and CDR2 SVGEGT. The CDR3, as DNA: TGTGCCAGCAGTTATACGGCAGGGAATCAGCCCCAGCATTTT. As protein: CASSYTAGNQPQHF.

With regard to this clone: Distinct nucleotide sequences in the sample also encode this CDR3. In DNA form, the CDR3 reads TGTGCCAGCAGTTCGGGACTAGCGGGAGGCTACGAGCAGTACTTC. Encoded protein: CASSSGLAGGYEQYF. V and J are TRBV27 and TRBJ2-7, with 15 bases that match TRBD2. The length of the CDR3 is 15 residues. J gave up 3 bases and V 4 bases, and 1 base lay outside the gene matches. Germline values: CDR1 MNHEY, CDR2 SMNVEV (reference sequence).

This clone was counted between two and nine times. The V and J genes are TRBV6-5 and TRBJ1-5; 9 bases line up with TRBD1. The CDR3 length is 15 residues. Per germline, CDR1 MNHEY and CDR2 SVGAGI. J lost 1 base, V lost 6 bases, and 4 bases had no gene match. This CDR3 reads CASSGTGNSNQPQHF. The CDR3 DNA sequence: TGTGCCAGCAGCGGGACAGGGAACAGCAATCAGCCCCAGCATTTT.

The chain has TRBV10-2 and TRBJ1-5; D gene uncertain. CDR1 WSHSY and CDR2 SAAADI come from the germline V gene. V gave up 0 bases and J gave up 7 bases, with 7 bases separating them. The CDR3 totals 13 residues. The CDR3, as DNA: TGCGCCAGCAGTGAGTCGAGTTCCCAGCCCCAGCATTTT. It codes for CASSESSSQPQHF.

The genes are TRBV6-5 and TRBJ1-1; D unresolved. The germline V gene has CDR1 MNHEY and CDR2 SVGAGI. The CDR3 spans 15 residues. The germline V and J ends were trimmed by 1 base and 1 base, with 10 bases remaining between them. CDR3 region: CASSYFGSQNTEAFF. CDR3 DNA: TGTGCCAGCAGTTACTTCGGGTCGCAGAACACTGAAGCTTTCTTT.

This clone has just a few counts. The chain joins TRBV18 to TRBJ2-2; 7 bases are shared with TRBD1. Germline assignment: CDR1 KGHSH and CDR2 LQKENI. The CDR3 loop spans 14 amino acids. The V gene end was trimmed by 7 bases and the J gene end by 1 base; junction bases not matched to a gene: 3. CDR3 in amino acids: CASLGTVNTGELFF. The CDR3 DNA sequence: TGTGCCAGCTTAGGGACAGTGAACACCGGGGAGCTGTTTTTT.

This clone was seen only a few times. The chain carries TRBV5-1 and TRBJ1-6; TRBD1 matches at 10 bases. Unmatched junction bases numbered 10, after V lost 5 bases and J lost 8 bases. Germline lookup yields CDR1 SGHRS and CDR2 YFSETQ. This CDR3 has 16 residues. In nucleotides, the CDR3 is TGCGCCAGCAGACTTGGGGGCGGGACAGGGGATTCACCCCTCCACTTT. Its translation: CASRLGGGTGDSPLHF.

The table lists this clone with a count of one. This rearrangement joins TRBV7-8 to TRBJ1-1, with D maybe TRBD1 (6 bases). The CDR3 spans 15 residues. Trimming took 3 bases from V and 1 from J, leaving 12 bases between them. Germline assignment: CDR1 SGHVS and CDR2 FQNEAQ. The CDR3, as DNA: TGTGCCAGCAGCTTTGGGGGGGGGCCGAACACTGAAGCTTTCTTT. It encodes CASSFGGGPNTEAFF.

This clone was counted a few times. V is TRBV30 and J is TRBJ1-1, with D possibly matching TRBD1 (6 bases). Trimming left V 6 bases short and J 0 bases short, with 14 bases between. CDR1 and CDR2 from the germline V gene are GTSNPN and SVGIG (reference sequence). CDR3 length: 14 residues. The CDR3 loop reads CACGRGPMNTEAFF. The CDR3 coding sequence is TGTGCCTGCGGCAGGGGTCCCATGAACACTGAAGCTTTCTTT.

The gene calls are TRBV6-6 and TRBJ2-7; TRBD1 agrees at 8 bases. This CDR3 comprises 15 residues. V shed 5 bases, J shed 5 bases, and the junction held 11 bases outside the gene matches. Germline CDR1 MNHNY, CDR2 SVGAGI (reference sequence). The CDR3 DNA follows: TGTGCCAGCAGTCCTCGGTGGGACAGGTTACACGAGCAGTACTTC. As protein: CASSPRWDRLHEQYF.

The chain joins TRBV21-1 to TRBJ2-7; the table gives TRBD2 as D, unverified against the DNA. TRBV21-1 is marked as a pseudogene. The CDR3 has 23 amino acids. The CDR3 sequence: CASSNGDRGAQTASAARYYEQYF. CDR3 nucleotide sequence: TGTGCCAGCAGCAATGGGGACCGCGGGGCCCAGACAGCATCTGCTGCCCGTTACTACGAGCAGTACTTC.

The CDR3 DNA reads as TGCGCCAGCAGTGAGGCCCTACGGGACATTCAGTACTTC. This sequence encodes CASSEALRDIQYF. The chain is built from TRBV10-1 and TRBJ2-4; no firm D call. Germline lookup yields CDR1 WNHNN and CDR2 SYGVQD (reference sequence). Between the trimmed V and J ends, which lost 2 bases and 8 bases, there was a span of 10 bases. The CDR3 consists of 13 residues.

The chain couples TRBV30 to TRBJ2-7, with a possible D match to TRBD1 (6 bases). CDR3 length: 15 residues. V was pared by 3 bases and J by 0 bases, with 15 bases between. CDR1 and CDR2 (germline): GTSNPN, SVGIG (reference sequence). The CDR3 DNA reads as TGTGCCTGGAGCCATCAACAGGGTTCCTCCTACGAGCAGTACTTC. It is translated as CAWSHQQGSSYEQYF.

This clone was seen only once. The genes are TRBV3-1 (or the pseudogene TRBV3-2) and TRBJ2-7, with D perhaps TRBD2 (6 bases). Germline V gene lookup returns CDR1 LGHDT and CDR2 YNNKEL (reference sequence). The CDR3 runs 14 residues. V gave up 4 bases and J gave up 4 bases, with 14 bases separating them. CDR3 residues: CASSPFGTPYEQYF. The DNA of the CDR3 is TGTGCCAGCAGCCCATTCGGGACTCCTTACGAGCAGTACTTC.

The chain uses TRBV18 and TRBJ1-6; D is unclear. CDR1 is KGHSH and CDR2 is LQKENI in the germline V gene. The CDR3 contains 14 residues. V lost 3 bases, J lost 8 bases, and 11 bases lay in between. The CDR3 spells CASSPLPEDSPLHF. In DNA, the CDR3 is TGTGCCAGCTCACCTCTCCCTGAGGATTCACCCCTCCACTTT.

This clone turned up a few times. The chain joins TRBV5-4 to TRBJ2-2, with 11 bases that match TRBD2. J was trimmed by 9 bases and V by 0 bases; bases with no gene match: 7. From germline, CDR1 is SGHNT and CDR2 YYREEE (reference sequence). The CDR3 is 16 amino acids. The CDR3 sequence: CASSLEPSGGSRELFF. The CDR3, as DNA: TGTGCCAGCAGCTTGGAGCCTAGCGGGGGGAGCAGGGAGCTGTTTTTT.

The table lists this clone with a few counts. The chain is built from TRBV4-3 and TRBJ2-7, with D possibly being TRBD1 (6 bases). CDR1 and CDR2 (germline): LGHNA, YSLEER. The CDR3 is 14 amino acids. Trimming cost V 3 bases and J 6 bases, with 15 bases left between them. The CDR3 coding sequence is TGCGCCAGCAGCCAGACGGGCCTGGGGGCCGAGCAGTACTTC. It encodes CASSQTGLGAEQYF.

This clone showed up just once. The V and J genes are TRBV29-1 and TRBJ2-2, with 7 bases aligning to TRBD2. The length of the CDR3 is 14 residues. V lost 5 bases to trimming and J lost 4 bases; unmatched junction nucleotides: 7. Germline V gene lookup returns CDR1 SQVTM and CDR2 ANQGSEA. DNA for the CDR3: TGCAGCGTTCGGGGGGAGGCTACCACCGGGGAGCTGTTTTTT. Residues: CSVRGEATTGELFF.

In its sample, this clone was seen a few times. The chain has TRBV14 and TRBJ1-2, with TRBD1 as a possible D gene (6 bases). The germline V and J ends were trimmed by 0 bases and 12 bases, with 17 bases remaining between them. The CDR3 runs to 14 residues. Germline V gives CDR1 SGHDN, CDR2 FVKESK. CDR3 protein: CASSQDNREGGHTF. For the CDR3, the DNA is TGTGCCAGCAGCCAAGATAACAGGGAAGGCGGGCACACCTTC. Using reference TRBV14 and TRBJ1-2 for the parts outside the CDR3, the full variable domain is EAGVTQFPSHSVIEKGQTVTLRCDPISGHDNLYWYRRVMGKEIKFLLHFVKESKQDESGMPNNRFLAERTGGTYSTLKVQPAELEDSGVYFCASSQDNREGGHTFGSGTRLTVV.

This chain uses TRBV14 with TRBJ1-2; 12 nucleotides line up with TRBD1. The CDR3 runs to 16 residues. Germline trimming cut 0 bases from V and 6 bases from J; bases unmatched to any gene: 5. Germline CDR1 and CDR2: SGHDN and FVKESK. The CDR3 bases are TGTGCCAGCAGCCAAGATACCGGGACAGGGGGCAATGGCTACACCTTC. Protein: CASSQDTGTGGNGYTF.

The chain employs TRBV3-1 (or the pseudogene TRBV3-2) and TRBJ2-7; 11 positions match TRBD1. From germline, CDR1 is LGHDT and CDR2 YNNKEL (reference sequence). This CDR3 spans 16 amino acids. Trimming at V came to 3 bases and at J to 3 bases, leaving 7 bases not matched to a gene. This CDR3 reads CASSQWGQGENYEQYF. Here the CDR3 DNA reads TGTGCCAGCAGCCAGTGGGGACAGGGGGAGAACTACGAGCAGTACTTC.

The CDR3: CATSRERTGEGEQYF. As DNA, the CDR3 is TGTGCCACCAGCAGGGAAAGGACAGGGGAGGGCGAGCAGTACTTC. The V call is TRBV15, the J call TRBJ2-7; 9 bases are shared with TRBD1. Losses at the gene ends were 3 bases for V and 6 bases for J; bases not matched to a gene: 9. Germline values: CDR1 LNHNV, CDR2 YYDKDF (reference sequence). CDR3 size: 15 residues.

The chain uses TRBV4-1 and TRBJ2-3, with TRBD1 matching 8 bases. Germline CDR1 and CDR2: MGHRA and YSYEKL. This CDR3 comprises 17 residues. After removal of 2 bases from V and 2 bases from J, the junction contained 9 bases not matched to a gene. CDR3 sequence (DNA): TGCGCCAGCAGCCAATCGACAGGGGCATTTTACACAGATACGCAGTATTTT. This sequence encodes CASSQSTGAFYTDTQYF.

V usage is TRBV6-5 and J usage is TRBJ1-5; D call uncertain. The CDR3 runs 16 residues. The V end lost 0 bases, the J end lost 0 bases, and 9 bases lay between the germline ends. Germline CDR1 reads MNHEY; CDR2 reads SVGAGI. The CDR3 spells CASSYSGSYSNQPQHF. The DNA for the CDR3 is TGTGCCAGCAGTTACTCGGGGAGCTATAGCAATCAGCCCCAGCATTTT.

This chain uses TRBV19 with TRBJ2-1, with 12 bases aligning to TRBD2. The CDR3 totals 17 residues. Looked up from germline, CDR1 is LNHDA and CDR2 is SQIVND (reference sequence). Trimming removed 3 bases from V and 0 bases from J; junction bases left unmatched: 3. CDR3 in DNA: TGTGCCAGTAGTATCTCGGGACTAGCGGGCTCCTACAATGAGCAGTTCTTC. It translates to CASSISGLAGSYNEQFF. The whole variable domain, remainder taken from reference TRBV19 and TRBJ2-1, is DGGITQSPKYLFRKEGQNVTLSCEQNLNHDAMYWYRQDPGQGLRLIYYSQIVNDFQKGDIAEGYSVSREKKESFPLTVTSAQKNPTAFYLCASSISGLAGSYNEQFFGPGTRLTVL.

This clone appeared once. This chain uses TRBV5-1 with TRBJ2-7; the match to TRBD1 covers 7 bases. The CDR3 is 16 amino acids. Germline trimming cut 5 bases from V and 0 bases from J; bases unmatched to any gene: 11. Germline values: CDR1 SGHRS, CDR2 YFSETQ. The CDR3 reads CASRAGTAFSSYEQYF. The CDR3 coding sequence is TGCGCCAGCAGGGCCGGGACAGCGTTTAGCTCCTACGAGCAGTACTTC.